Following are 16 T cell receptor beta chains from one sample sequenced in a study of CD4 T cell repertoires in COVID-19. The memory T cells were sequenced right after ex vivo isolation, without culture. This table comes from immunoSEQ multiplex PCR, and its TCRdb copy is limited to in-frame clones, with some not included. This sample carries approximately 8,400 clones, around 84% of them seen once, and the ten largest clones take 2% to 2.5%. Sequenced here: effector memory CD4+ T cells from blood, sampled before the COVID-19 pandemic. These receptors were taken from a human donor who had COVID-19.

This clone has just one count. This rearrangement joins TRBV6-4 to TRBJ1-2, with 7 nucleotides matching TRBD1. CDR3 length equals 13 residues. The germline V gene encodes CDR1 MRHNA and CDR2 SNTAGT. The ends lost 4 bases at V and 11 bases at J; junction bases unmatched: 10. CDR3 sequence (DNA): TGTGCCAGCAGTGCTACGGGACAGACGATTTACACCTTC. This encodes CASSATGQTIYTF.

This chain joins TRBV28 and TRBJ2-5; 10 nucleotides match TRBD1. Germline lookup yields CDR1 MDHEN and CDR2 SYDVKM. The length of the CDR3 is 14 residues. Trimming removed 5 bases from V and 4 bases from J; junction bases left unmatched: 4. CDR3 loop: CASSPTGGPETQYF. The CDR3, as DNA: TGTGCCAGCAGTCCGACAGGGGGCCCAGAGACCCAGTACTTC.

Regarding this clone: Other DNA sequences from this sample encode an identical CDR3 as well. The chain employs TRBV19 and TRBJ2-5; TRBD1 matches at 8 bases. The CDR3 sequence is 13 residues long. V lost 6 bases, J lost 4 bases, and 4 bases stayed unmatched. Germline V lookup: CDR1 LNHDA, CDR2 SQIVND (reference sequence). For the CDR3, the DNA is TGTGCCAGTAGCGGACAGGGCCCAGAGACCCAGTACTTC. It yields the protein CASSGQGPETQYF.

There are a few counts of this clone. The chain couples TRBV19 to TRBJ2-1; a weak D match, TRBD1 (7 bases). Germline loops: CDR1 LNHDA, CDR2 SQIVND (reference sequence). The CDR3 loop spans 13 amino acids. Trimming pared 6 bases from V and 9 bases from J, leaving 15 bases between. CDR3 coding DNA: TGTGCCAGTAGGCATTCTCAGGGGGGTGAGCAGTTCTTC. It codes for CASRHSQGGEQFF.

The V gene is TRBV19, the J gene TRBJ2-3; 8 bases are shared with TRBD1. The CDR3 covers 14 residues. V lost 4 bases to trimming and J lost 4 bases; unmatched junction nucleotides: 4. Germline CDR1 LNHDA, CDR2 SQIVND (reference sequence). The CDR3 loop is CASSRRQGSDTQYF. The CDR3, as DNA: TGTGCCAGTAGTAGAAGACAGGGGTCAGATACGCAGTATTTT. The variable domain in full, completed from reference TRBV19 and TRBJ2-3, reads DGGITQSPKYLFRKEGQNVTLSCEQNLNHDAMYWYRQDPGQGLRLIYYSQIVNDFQKGDIAEGYSVSREKKESFPLTVTSAQKNPTAFYLCASSRRQGSDTQYFGPGTRLTVL.

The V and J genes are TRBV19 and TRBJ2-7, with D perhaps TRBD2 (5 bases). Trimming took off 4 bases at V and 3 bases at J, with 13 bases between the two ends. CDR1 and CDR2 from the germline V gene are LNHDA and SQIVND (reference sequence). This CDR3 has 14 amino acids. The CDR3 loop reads CASSSWSSGYEQYF. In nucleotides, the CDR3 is TGTGCCAGTAGTAGCTGGTCGAGCGGCTACGAGCAGTACTTC.

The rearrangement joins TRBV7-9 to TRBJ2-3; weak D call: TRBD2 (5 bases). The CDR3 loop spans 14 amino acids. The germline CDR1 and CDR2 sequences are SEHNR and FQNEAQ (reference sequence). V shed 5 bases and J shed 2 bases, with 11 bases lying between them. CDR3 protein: CASSATSITDTQYF. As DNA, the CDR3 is TGTGCCAGCAGCGCTACTAGTATCACAGATACGCAGTATTTT.

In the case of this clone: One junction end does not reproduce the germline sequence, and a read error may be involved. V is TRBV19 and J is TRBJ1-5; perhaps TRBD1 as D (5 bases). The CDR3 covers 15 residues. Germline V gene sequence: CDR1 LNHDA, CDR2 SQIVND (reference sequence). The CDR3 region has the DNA TGTGCCAGCAGGGAACAGGCCTTCAGCAATGAGCCCCAGCATTTT. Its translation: CASREQAFSNEPQHF.

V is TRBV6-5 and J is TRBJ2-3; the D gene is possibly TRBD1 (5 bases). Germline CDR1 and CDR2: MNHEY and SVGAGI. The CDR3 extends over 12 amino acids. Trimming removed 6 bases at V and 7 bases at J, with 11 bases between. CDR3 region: CASSPQGNTQYF. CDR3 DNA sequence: TGTGCCAGCAGCCCGCAGGGAAATACGCAGTATTTT.

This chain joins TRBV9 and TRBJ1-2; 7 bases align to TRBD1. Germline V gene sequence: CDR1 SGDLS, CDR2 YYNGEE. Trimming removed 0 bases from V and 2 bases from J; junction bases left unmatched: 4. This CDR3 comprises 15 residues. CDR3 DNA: TGTGCCAGCAGCGTAGAAGGCAGGGGGAACTATGGCTACACCTTC. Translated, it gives CASSVEGRGNYGYTF.

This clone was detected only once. The DNA of the CDR3 is TGTGCCAGCAGCCCGCAGGGGTCACCCACAGATACGCAGTATTTT. It specifies CASSPQGSPTDTQYF. V usage is TRBV5-5 and J usage is TRBJ2-3; D is possibly TRBD1 (6 bases). The CDR3 is 15 residues long. CDR1 is SGHKS and CDR2 is YYEKEE in the germline V gene (reference sequence). Trimming removed 4 bases at V and 2 bases at J, with 14 bases between. The full variable domain, with the rest looked up from reference TRBV5-5 and TRBJ2-3, is DAGVTQSPTHLIKTRGQQVTLRCSPISGHKSVSWYQQVLGQGPQFIFQYYEKEERGRGNFPDRFSARQFPNYSSELNVNALLLGDSALYLCASSPQGSPTDTQYFGPGTRLTVL.

In DNA, the CDR3 is TGTGCCAGCAGTCTCTCCGGGCTAGCGGGACTTAACAATGAGCAGTTCTTC. Protein: CASSLSGLAGLNNEQFF. This sequence joins TRBV28 and TRBJ2-1; 9 nucleotides match TRBD2. V dropped 5 bases and J dropped 5; count of bases not matched to a gene: 13. CDR1 and CDR2 (germline): MDHEN, SYDVKM. The CDR3 loop spans 17 amino acids.

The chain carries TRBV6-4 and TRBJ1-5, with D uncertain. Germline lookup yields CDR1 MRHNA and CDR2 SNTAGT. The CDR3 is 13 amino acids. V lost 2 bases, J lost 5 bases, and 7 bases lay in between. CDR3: CASSDRGYQPQHF. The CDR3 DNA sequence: TGTGCCAGCAGTGACCGGGGTTATCAGCCCCAGCATTTT.

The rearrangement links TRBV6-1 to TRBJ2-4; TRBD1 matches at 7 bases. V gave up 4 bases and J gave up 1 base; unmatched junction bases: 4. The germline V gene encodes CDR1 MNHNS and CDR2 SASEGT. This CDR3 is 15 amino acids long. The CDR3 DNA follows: TGTGCCAGCAGTGCACACAGGGGTGCCAAAAACATTCAGTACTTC. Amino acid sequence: CASSAHRGAKNIQYF.

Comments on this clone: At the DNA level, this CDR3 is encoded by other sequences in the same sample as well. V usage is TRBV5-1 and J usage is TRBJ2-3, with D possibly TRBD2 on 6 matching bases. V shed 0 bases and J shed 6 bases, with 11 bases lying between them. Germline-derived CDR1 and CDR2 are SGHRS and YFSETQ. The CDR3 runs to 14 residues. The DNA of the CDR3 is TGCGCCAGCAGCTTGGTGGGGGGTGTTGATACGCAGTATTTT. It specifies CASSLVGGVDTQYF.

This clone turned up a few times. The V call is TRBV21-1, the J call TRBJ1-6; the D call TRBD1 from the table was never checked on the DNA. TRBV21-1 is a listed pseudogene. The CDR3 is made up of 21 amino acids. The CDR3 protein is CASSRPTARGAGRSWYSPLHF. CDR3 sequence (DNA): TGTGCCAGCAGCAGACCCACGGCCAGGGGTGCGGGTAGGTCTTGGTATTCACCCCTCCACTTT.